This T cell receptor (beta chain) was recovered during a study of T cells in Graves' hyperthyroidism and ophthalmopathy. This clonotype was recorded at least ten times. What it recognizes is unknown. Study-level findings and limits: A model using 13 V-J features told ophthalmopathy apart from stable hyperthyroidism. Most thyroid clonotypes that were expanded above 0.001 also turned up in blood.

Trimming took off 3 bases at V and 3 bases at J, with 8 bases between the two ends. CDR3 size: 13 residues. RNA transcripts served as the template for amplifying TCR beta CDR3 regions. HTBI primers were the set used in a first-round RT-PCR of the TCR CDR3. TCRdb ran MiXCR on the multiplex PCR reads and lists one entry per CDR3 protein. Found here are about 49,000 distinct CDR3 sequences, roughly half of them singletons; the top ten hold 30% to 40%. The specimen sequenced was peripheral blood or thyroid tissue (not recorded which). The chain carries TRBV12-3 or TRBV12-4 and TRBJ1-2; D possibly corresponds to TRBD1 (6 bases). The receptor was isolated from a man aged 18 to 30 with Graves' hyperthyroidism. CDR3 DNA: TGTGCCAGCAGTTTTTCAGGGGACTATGGCTACACCTTC. This encodes CASSFSGDYGYTF.